This TCR beta chain was retrieved from a study of T cell responses to AZD1222 COVID-19 vaccine. Study-level background: Second-dose timings of about 4 or about 12 weeks were pooled.

Trimming left V 6 bases short and J 0 bases short, with 9 bases between. CDR3 length: 14 amino acids. The germline V gene has CDR1 MNHEY and CDR2 SVGAGI. Notes on the study in general: Close to half of all spike-specific TCRs reportedly target regions of the variants that are unmutated. Vaccine-related CD4 TCRs covered spike, predominating at 160-218 and 743-854. The study identified only five or six AZD1222 recipients as seropositive at baseline.

Note on this clone: Its antigen is not known.

Measured with immunoSEQ multiplex PCR; TCRdb has only the in-frame clones, and not every one. The profile shows some 140,000 clones, roughly 92% of them singletons. V is TRBV6-5 and J is TRBJ2-1; D possibly uses TRBD1 or TRBD2 (5 bases each). The sample was peripheral blood, taken on day 0 of AZD1222 vaccination. The source is an adult in good health. Written as DNA, the CDR3 is TGTGCCAGCAGGGGGGTAAGCTCCTACAATGAGCAGTTCTTC. This translates into CASRGVSSYNEQFF.